A selection of T cell receptor beta chains follows, all from one sample in a study of graft-versus-host responses after intestinal transplantation. Which antigens these TCRs recognize remains unknown. Sequencing was performed with immunoSEQ multiplex PCR; in TCRdb, only in-frame clones are kept and a portion is missing. The sample holds 65,000 to 90,000 clones, 85% to 95% seen once. The sequenced sample was unstimulated CD8+ T cells sorted from spleen or lymph node cells, obtained before transplant. All receptors come from a human donor who was the organ donor for an intestinal transplant. Each CDR3 is given with its conserved first and last residue. The D gene is left open where the match is weak. A row's size may be missing; if present it is once, few, many or a size class.

J | V | size | D | CDR3 | DNA
TRBJ2-3 | TRBV4-3 | - | TRBD2 | CASSQDPSLAGGTDTQYF | TGCGCCAGCAGCCAAGATCCTTCGTTAGCGGGGGGCACAGATACGCAGTATTTT
TRBJ2-3 | TRBV27 | - | - | CASSSLGTFPLADTQYF | TGTGCCAGCAGTTCCCTAGGAACATTCCCTTTAGCAGATACGCAGTATTTT
TRBJ2-3 | TRBV10-1 | - | TRBD2 | CASSELTSGTDTQYF | TGCGCCAGCAGTGAATTGACTAGCGGTACAGATACGCAGTATTTT
TRBJ2-1 | TRBV7-8 | - | - | CASSKDLTYNEQFF | TGTGCCAGCAGCAAAGACTTAACCTACAATGAGCAGTTCTTC
TRBJ2-3 | TRBV7-2 | - | TRBD2 | CASSLPAGATDTQYF | TGTGCCAGCAGCTTGCCAGCGGGGGCCACAGATACGCAGTATTTT
TRBJ1-1 | TRBV25-1 | - | TRBD1 | CASSGHSTGAEAFF | TGTGCCAGCAGTGGTCACAGTACAGGGGCTGAAGCTTTCTTT
TRBJ1-2 | TRBV4-3 | once | TRBD1 | CASSQGTGGVWGYTF | TGCGCCAGCAGCCAAGGGACAGGCGGAGTATGGGGCTACACCTTC
TRBJ2-7 | TRBV7-2 | - | - | CASSLGGGWSEQYF | TGTGCCAGCAGCCTAGGAGGGGGTTGGTCCGAGCAGTACTTC
TRBJ2-7 | TRBV5-6 | - | - | CASTSSGREQYF | TGTGCCAGCACCTCCTCGGGTCGCGAGCAGTACTTC
TRBJ1-2 | TRBV9 | - | - | CASSVGRIYTF | TGTGCCAGCAGCGTAGGCAGGATCTACACCTTC
TRBJ1-1 | TRBV7-6 | once | TRBD1 | CASSSGTGSFGTEAFF | TGTGCCAGCAGCTCCGGGACAGGGAGTTTCGGCACTGAAGCTTTCTTT
TRBJ1-2 | TRBV6-6 | - | - | CASSETELDIYGYTF | TGTGCCAGCAGCGAGACGGAGCTTGATATCTATGGCTACACCTTC
TRBJ2-7 | TRBV4-1 | - | - | CASSRFQDSYEQYF | TGCGCCAGCAGCCGATTCCAGGATTCCTACGAGCAGTACTTC
TRBJ1-1 | TRBV4-1 | - | - | CASSQDPHSLEAFF | TGCGCCAGCAGCCAAGACCCGCACAGTCTTGAAGCTTTCTTT
TRBJ2-3 | TRBV4-2 | - | TRBD2 | CASSQTTSGGSTDTQYF | TGTGCCAGCAGCCAAACAACTAGCGGGGGGAGCACAGATACGCAGTATTTT
TRBJ2-4 | TRBV7-8 | - | TRBD1 | CASSLGRTRTGNKNIQYF | TGTGCCAGCAGCTTGGGGCGGACGAGGACAGGGAACAAAAACATTCAGTACTTC
TRBJ1-1 | TRBV5-1 | - | - | CASSWRREGGSTEAFF | TGCGCCAGCAGCTGGAGGCGGGAAGGAGGTAGCACTGAAGCTTTCTTT